The 12 T cell receptor beta chains reported below all come from one sample, sequenced in a study of early T cells in non-severe SARS-CoV-2 infection. TCRdb re-analysed the 5' RACE reads in MiXCR, keeping a single row per CDR3 protein. The table includes 25,000 to 35,000 distinct CDR3 sequences, about 3.8% detected once. The sample taken for sequencing was whole blood. The receptors stem from an adult who was a healthcare worker with PCR-confirmed SARS-CoV-2 infection or an uninfected control (not recorded which).

The sample holds many counts of this clonotype. V and J are TRBV3-1 and TRBJ2-2; D unresolved. The germline V and J ends were trimmed by 2 bases and 3 bases, with 10 bases remaining between them. Germline V gives CDR1 LGHDT, CDR2 YNNKEL (reference sequence). This CDR3 has 15 amino acids. CDR3 nucleotides: TGTGCCAGCAGCCAATTTAGACCAGACACCGGGGAGCTGTTTTTT. Its protein product is CASSQFRPDTGELFF. The full variable domain, completed using reference TRBV3-1 and TRBJ2-2, is DTAVSQTPKYLVTQMGNDKSIKCEQNLGHDTMYWYKQDSKKFLKIMFSYNNKELIINETVPNRFSPKSPDKAHLNLHINSLELGDSAVYFCASSQFRPDTGELFFGEGSRLTVL.

This clonotype was detected ten times or more. The genes are TRBV12-3 or TRBV12-4 and TRBJ1-2; maybe TRBD1 (5 bases). V shed 3 bases and J shed 13 bases, with 9 bases lying between them. The CDR3 runs to 10 residues. The CDR3 region is CASSLGTFTF. DNA for the CDR3: TGTGCCAGCAGTTTGGGGACCTTCACCTTC.

This clonotype was counted many times. The rearrangement uses TRBV20-1 and TRBJ1-2; 9 bases fit TRBD1. J was trimmed by 4 bases and V by 3 bases; bases with no gene match: 12. Germline CDR1 and CDR2: DFQATT and SNEGSKA (reference sequence). This CDR3 is built from 16 residues. This chain's CDR3 is CSASPSNRGLSYGYTF. The CDR3 DNA follows: TGCAGTGCTAGCCCTTCTAACAGGGGGCTGAGCTATGGCTACACCTTC.

The gene calls are TRBV29-1 and TRBJ1-1, with D uncertain. This CDR3 spans 12 amino acids. Germline CDR1 reads SQVTM; CDR2 reads ANQGSEA. V dropped 6 bases and J dropped 4 bases, with 12 bases sitting between them. This CDR3 reads CSVRTAGTEAFF. Written as DNA, the CDR3 is TGCAGCGTCCGGACTGCGGGCACTGAAGCTTTCTTT.

The chain uses TRBV7-2 and TRBJ2-4, with 9 nucleotides matching TRBD2. V dropped 3 bases and J dropped 0; count of bases not matched to a gene: 6. CDR1 is SGHTA, CDR2 FQGNSA, per germline. The CDR3 sequence is 17 residues long. The CDR3 DNA reads as TGTGCCAGCAGCTTTCCCCTAGCGGGACTAGCCAAAAACATTCAGTACTTC. It specifies CASSFPLAGLAKNIQYF.

This chain connects TRBV29-1 to TRBJ1-3; D remains ambiguous. V lost 4 bases and J lost 0, with 10 bases in between. The germline CDR1 and CDR2 sequences are SQVTM and ANQGSEA. This CDR3 spans 14 amino acids. The CDR3 DNA is TGCAGCGTTGCCCTAACGGGCTCTGGAAACACCATATATTTT. As protein: CSVALTGSGNTIYF.

This clonotype was seen a few times. One end of the junction fails to match germline, which may point to a read error. The chain uses TRBV7-7 and TRBJ2-2; D is ambiguous. The CDR3 is 12 amino acids. The V gene's germline CDR1 is SSHAT and CDR2 FNYEAQ (reference sequence). The CDR3 DNA sequence: TGTGCTAGCAGCTCCCCCACCGGGGAGCTGTTTTTT. Translating gives CASSSPTGELFF.

This clonotype occurred a few times. The chain has TRBV3-1 and TRBJ1-2, with D maybe TRBD1 (5 bases). The CDR3 consists of 15 residues. From germline, CDR1 is LGHDT and CDR2 YNNKEL (reference sequence). V was pared by 0 bases and J by 4 bases, with 12 bases between. CDR3 DNA sequence: TGTGCCAGCAGCCAAGATTCGGGGGTAAGCTATGGCTACACCTTC. Translation gives CASSQDSGVSYGYTF.

This clonotype showed up many times. The chain employs TRBV19 and TRBJ1-2; 9 nucleotides agree with TRBD1. Germline CDR1 LNHDA, CDR2 SQIVND (reference sequence). The CDR3 is 15 amino acids. V dropped 6 bases and J dropped 4; count of bases not matched to a gene: 9. CDR3 in amino acids: CASSAIQGAGYGYTF. The DNA of the CDR3 is TGTGCCAGTAGCGCCATACAGGGGGCTGGCTATGGCTACACCTTC.

This clonotype was observed many times. For the CDR3, the DNA is TGTGCCAGCAGGGTCGGGCAGGGACGAACCTACGAGCAGTACTTC. This translates into CASRVGQGRTYEQYF. The chain links TRBV2 to TRBJ2-7, with D possibly being TRBD1 or TRBD2 (5 bases each). The CDR3 contains 15 residues. V gave up 6 bases and J gave up 2 bases, with 17 bases separating them. CDR1 SNHLY and CDR2 FYNNEI come from the germline V gene.

The CDR3 DNA sequence: TGTGCCAGCAGTTACGGCGGGAGGAACGAGCAGTACTTC. It codes for CASSYGGRNEQYF. The chain recombines TRBV6-2 or TRBV6-3 with TRBJ2-7; 8 nucleotides match TRBD2. CDR3 length: 13 amino acids. The trim removed 2 bases at V and 5 bases at J, leaving 2 bases unmatched. CDR1 is MNHEY, CDR2 SVGEGT, per germline.

The table lists this clonotype with many counts. The V gene is TRBV1, the J gene TRBJ1-2; the table assigns TRBD1, which was not confirmed against the DNA. TRBV1 is recorded as a pseudogene. The CDR3 covers 13 residues. CDR3 DNA sequence: TGCACCAGCAGTCCAGGGTCGGACTATGGCTACACCTTC. Its translation is CTSSPGSDYGYTF.